Following are 5 T cell receptor beta chains from one sample sequenced in a study of prognosis after radiotherapy for stage I lung cancer. From genomic DNA, two-round multiplex PCR was used to amplify TCR beta CDR3. Individual primers that were specific to each TRBV and TRBJ gene served in first-round PCR. One entry per CDR3 protein results from TCRdb running MiXCR on the multiplex PCR reads. This table has about 24,000 distinct CDR3 sequences, around 34% appearing once. The material was PBMCs, obtained before or after stereotactic body radiation therapy (not recorded which). These receptors originate from a donor over 45 with non-small cell lung cancer.

Worth noting for this clonotype: Without the conserved terminal phenylalanine or tryptophan, this CDR3 likely stems from a read error. The CDR3 nucleotides read TGTGCCAGCTCACCACCAGGGCAGGCTAATTCACCCCTCCACTCT. It is translated as CASSPPGQANSPLHS. This sequence joins TRBV18 and TRBJ1-6; D not certain. CDR3 size: 15 residues. Germline values: CDR1 KGHSH, CDR2 LQKENI. V was cut by 0 bases and J by 6 bases, with 9 bases left in between.

V and J are TRBV6-1 and TRBJ2-3; D is unclear. This CDR3 region has 15 residues. From germline, CDR1 is MNHNS and CDR2 SASEGT. Trimming left V 1 base short and J 2 bases short, with 10 bases between. The CDR3 DNA follows: TGTGCCAGCAGTGAAGGACATGGCCTCACAGATACGCAGTATTTT. It translates to CASSEGHGLTDTQYF.

Worth noting for this clonotype: This may arise from a read error, as a much more abundant clone is one base away. This rearrangement joins TRBV19 to TRBJ2-5; 15 positions match TRBD2. Germline V gene lookup returns CDR1 LNHDA and CDR2 SQIVND (reference sequence). This CDR3 has 19 amino acids. For the CDR3, the DNA is TGTTCCAGTAGTATAGACGGACTAGCGGGAGGGCCGGTGGGAGAGACCCAGTACTTC. Its translation is CSSSIDGLAGGPVGETQYF. Combining the CDR3 with reference TRBV19 and TRBJ2-5 gives the whole variable domain DGGITQSPKYLFRKEGQNVTLSCEQNLNHDAMYWYRQDPGQGLRLIYYSQIVNDFQKGDIAEGYSVSREKKESFPLTVTSAQKNPTAFYLCSSSIDGLAGGPVGETQYFGPGTRLLVL.

This clonotype was counted ten times or more. The gene calls are TRBV4-2 and TRBJ1-2, with a tentative D call TRBD1 (5 bases). The CDR3 contains 16 residues. Per the germline V gene, CDR1 is LGHNA and CDR2 is YNFKEQ. V was clipped by 0 bases and J by 2 bases, with 13 bases between them. For the CDR3, the DNA is TGTGCCAGCAGCCAAGATCTGGTAGGGGCGAACTATGGCTACACCTTC. As protein: CASSQDLVGANYGYTF.

At least ten counts were recorded for this clonotype. This chain joins TRBV5-1 and TRBJ1-4; 9 bases are shared with TRBD1. The trim removed 4 bases at V and 8 bases at J, leaving 6 bases unmatched. In germline, CDR1 is SGHRS, CDR2 YFSETQ. This CDR3 comprises 14 residues. CDR3 sequence reads: CASSRTGGEEKLFF. Written as DNA, the CDR3 is TGCGCCAGCAGCCGAACAGGGGGCGAGGAAAAACTGTTTTTT.